This TCR beta chain appears in the sequencing data of a study of T cell repertoires in cytomegalovirus infection. Study summary: Signatures in public TCR beta sequences pointed to both CMV infection and matching HLA type.

This clonotype was counted only a few times. The antigen remains undetermined. In TCRdb, the reads were re-called with MiXCR into one record per CDR3 protein. The sample contains roughly 630,000 distinct CDR3 sequences, roughly a quarter of which appear only once. Whole-study findings and limits: It was HLA-C-restricted CMV-specific TCR beta clonotypes that dominated the response ex vivo.

The CDR3 covers 12 residues. CDR1 SEHNR and CDR2 FQNEAQ come from the germline V gene (reference sequence). V was clipped by 7 bases and J by 5 bases, with 11 bases between them. This sequence was found in a human donor in good health (CMV status not recorded). Some clones in this sample may be carry-over from other donors' samples. Specimen: CD8+ T cells from PBMCs. The chain couples TRBV7-9 to TRBJ1-1; no reliable D call. CDR3 in DNA: TGTGCCAGCACTGCGGACTGGACTGAAGCTTTCTTT. It is translated as CASTADWTEAFF. Filled out from reference TRBV7-9 and TRBJ1-1, the complete variable domain reads DTGVSQNPRHKITKRGQNVTFRCDPISEHNRLYWYRQTLGQGPEFLTYFQNEAQLEKSRLLSDRFSAERPKGSFSTLEIQRTEQGDSAMYLCASTADWTEAFFGQGTRLTVV.